Listed below are T cell receptor beta chains from one sample, sequenced in a study of cytomegalovirus exposure and HLA in healthy donors. Clones were sequenced by immunoSEQ multiplex PCR, and TCRdb holds only the in-frame ones, with some missing. The table includes 90,000 to 120,000 clones, over 60% detected once. Material for sequencing was PBMCs. These receptors all come from a male donor in good health and CMV-seronegative. Both conserved end residues are part of each CDR3. Each record gives: clone size, V gene, J gene, D gene, CDR3 protein, CDR3 DNA. A D gene is named only where the DNA matches it firmly. Rows give clone size only sometimes, using once, few, many, or a class for an expanded clone.

abundance: -; v_gene: TRBV7-9; j_gene: TRBJ1-4; d_gene: TRBD1; CDR3aa: CASSLEGALNEKLFF; CDR3nt: TGTGCCAGCAGCTTAGAGGGGGCTCTGAATGAAAAACTGTTTTTT
abundance: -; v_gene: TRBV5-6; j_gene: TRBJ2-1; d_gene: TRBD2; CDR3aa: CASSEAGTSGINEQFF; CDR3nt: TGTGCCAGCAGCGAAGCCGGGACTAGCGGCATCAATGAGCAGTTCTTC
abundance: -; v_gene: TRBV29-1; j_gene: TRBJ1-2; d_gene: TRBD1; CDR3aa: CSDRDRGRGYTF; CDR3nt: TGCAGCGACCGAGACAGGGGTAGGGGCTACACCTTC
abundance: -; v_gene: TRBV6-5; j_gene: TRBJ1-5; d_gene: TRBD1; CDR3aa: CASSPRGQNQPQHF; CDR3nt: TGTGCCAGCAGCCCCAGGGGACAGAATCAGCCCCAGCATTTT
abundance: few; v_gene: TRBV18; j_gene: TRBJ1-4; d_gene: -; CDR3aa: CASSPRQQTNEKLFF; CDR3nt: TGTGCCAGCTCACCTCGACAGCAGACTAATGAAAAACTGTTTTTT
abundance: -; v_gene: TRBV19; j_gene: TRBJ2-2; d_gene: -; CDR3aa: CASSISFRGTGELFF; CDR3nt: TGTGCCAGTAGTATCTCGTTCCGGGGTACCGGGGAGCTGTTTTTT
abundance: -; v_gene: TRBV29-1; j_gene: TRBJ2-7; d_gene: TRBD1; CDR3aa: CSVEVGDRGYEQYF; CDR3nt: TGCAGCGTTGAAGTTGGGGACAGGGGTTACGAGCAGTACTTC
abundance: few; v_gene: TRBV25-1; j_gene: TRBJ2-5; d_gene: TRBD2; CDR3aa: CASSETGQSGRARETQYF; CDR3nt: TGTGCCAGCAGTGAGACAGGGCAGAGCGGGAGGGCCCGGGAGACCCAGTACTTC
abundance: -; v_gene: TRBV6-6; j_gene: TRBJ2-7; d_gene: TRBD2; CDR3aa: CASSYRGAGTYEQYF; CDR3nt: TGTGCCAGCAGTTACCGAGGAGCGGGAACGTACGAGCAGTACTTC
abundance: -; v_gene: TRBV9; j_gene: TRBJ1-1; d_gene: -; CDR3aa: CASSPLGGGRTEAFF; CDR3nt: TGTGCCAGCAGCCCACTAGGGGGGGGGAGGACTGAAGCTTTCTTT